A selection of T cell receptor beta chains follows, all from one sample in a study of long-term antiretroviral therapy in people with HIV. Clones were read by immunoSEQ multiplex PCR, and TCRdb kept only the in-frame ones, dropping some. Of 27,000 or so clones in the sample, about 83% were seen once. Sequenced material: unsorted PBMCs, taken roughly 4.9 years after starting antiretroviral therapy. These receptors came from a man in his forties with HIV. Both conserved end residues are part of each CDR3. A D gene is named only where the DNA matches it firmly. Rows may omit the clone size; those that give it use once, few, many or a size class.

V gene	clone size	J gene	D gene	CDR3 protein	CDR3 DNA
TRBV27	-	TRBJ2-1	TRBD1	CASRGGQGSYNEQFF	TGTGCCAGCCGAGGGGGCCAGGGATCCTACAATGAGCAGTTCTTC
TRBV19	-	TRBJ2-2	TRBD2	CASRLAGAGELFF	TGTGCCAGTAGGTTAGCGGGGGCCGGGGAGCTGTTTTTT
TRBV29-1	-	TRBJ2-6	-	CSVEGGYSGNVLTF	TGCAGCGTTGAAGGGGGGTACTCGGGCAACGTCCTGACTTTC
TRBV19	-	TRBJ2-7	TRBD1	CASSIEQGLSYEQYF	TGTGCCAGTAGTATCGAACAGGGGCTCTCCTACGAGCAGTACTTC
TRBV11-2	-	TRBJ2-5	-	CASSPSGFYQETQYF	TGTGCCAGCAGCCCGAGCGGGTTTTACCAAGAGACCCAGTACTTC
TRBV28	-	TRBJ1-1	-	CASTPGGRVTEAFF	TGTGCCAGCACCCCTGGGGGGCGCGTGACTGAAGCTTTCTTT
TRBV29-1	once	TRBJ2-3	TRBD2	CSVEVLSGSVTDTQYF	TGCAGCGTTGAAGTCTTAAGCGGGAGCGTCACAGATACGCAGTATTTT
TRBV2	-	TRBJ2-7	TRBD1	CANTPPGQRLYEQYF	TGTGCCAACACCCCACCGGGACAGAGACTCTACGAGCAGTACTTC
TRBV28	-	TRBJ1-3	TRBD1	CASSKRQGLEGNTIYF	TGTGCCAGCAGTAAACGACAGGGGCTGGAAGGAAACACCATATATTTT
TRBV9	-	TRBJ2-2	-	CASSVGQFNTGELFF	TGTGCCAGCAGCGTTGGACAGTTTAACACCGGGGAGCTGTTTTTT
TRBV5-1	-	TRBJ2-6	-	CASRQGSTGANVLTF	TGCGCCAGCAGGCAAGGATCCACTGGGGCCAACGTCCTGACTTTC
TRBV19	-	TRBJ2-7	TRBD2	CASSMGLATSSYEQYF	TGTGCCAGTAGTATGGGACTAGCGACCAGCTCCTACGAGCAGTACTTC
TRBV11-2	-	TRBJ1-4	-	CASSSLRTVREKLFF	TGTGCCAGCAGCTCCTTAAGGACAGTTCGGGAAAAACTGTTTTTT
TRBV6-5	-	TRBJ2-7	TRBD2	CASKLAGFTSYEQYF	TGTGCCAGTAAACTAGCGGGATTTACTAGCTACGAGCAGTACTTC
TRBV7-9	-	TRBJ1-1	-	CASSSSYGQRNTEAFF	TGTGCCAGCAGCTCTAGTTACGGACAGAGGAACACTGAAGCTTTCTTT
TRBV4-3	-	TRBJ2-1	-	CASSQALALREQFF	TGCGCCAGCAGCCAAGCCCTAGCGTTGCGGGAGCAGTTCTTC
TRBV2	-	TRBJ2-7	TRBD2	CASSWTSGRDEQYF	TGTGCCAGCAGTTGGACTAGCGGGAGAGACGAGCAGTACTTC
TRBV7-2	-	TRBJ1-5	-	CASSQPGQPQHF	TGTGCCAGCAGCCAACCGGGTCAGCCCCAGCATTTT
TRBV7-2	-	TRBJ2-7	-	CASSISSYEQYF	TGTGCCAGCAGCATTAGCTCCTACGAGCAGTACTTC
TRBV7-2	-	TRBJ1-1	TRBD1	CASSGTGGYAEAFF	TGTGCCAGCAGCGGAACAGGGGGATACGCTGAAGCTTTCTTT
TRBV6-1	-	TRBJ2-1	TRBD2	CASRDTSGGNNEQFF	TGTGCCAGCAGGGATACTAGCGGGGGGAACAATGAGCAGTTCTTC
TRBV28	-	TRBJ1-5	-	CASSPLKVLSSNQPQHF	TGTGCCAGCAGCCCTCTTAAGGTTCTAAGTAGCAATCAGCCCCAGCATTTT
TRBV11-2	-	TRBJ2-5	TRBD2	CASSLEGSLAGGKQETQYF	TGTGCCAGCAGCTTAGAGGGGAGCCTAGCGGGAGGGAAACAAGAGACCCAGTACTTC